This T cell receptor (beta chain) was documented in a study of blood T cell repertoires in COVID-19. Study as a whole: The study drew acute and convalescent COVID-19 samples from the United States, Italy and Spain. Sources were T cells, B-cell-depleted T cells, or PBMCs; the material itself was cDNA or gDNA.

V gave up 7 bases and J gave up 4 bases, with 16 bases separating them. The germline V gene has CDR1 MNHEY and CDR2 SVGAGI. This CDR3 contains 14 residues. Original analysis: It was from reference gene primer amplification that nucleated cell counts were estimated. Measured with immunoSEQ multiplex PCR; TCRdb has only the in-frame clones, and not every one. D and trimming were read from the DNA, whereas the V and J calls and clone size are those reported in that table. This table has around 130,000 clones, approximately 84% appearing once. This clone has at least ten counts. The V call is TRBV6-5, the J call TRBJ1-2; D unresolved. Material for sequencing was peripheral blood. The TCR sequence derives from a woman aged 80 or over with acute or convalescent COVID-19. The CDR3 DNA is TGTGCCAGCACCAAAGGTCGGGGTACCTATGGCTACACCTTC. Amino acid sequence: CASTKGRGTYGYTF.